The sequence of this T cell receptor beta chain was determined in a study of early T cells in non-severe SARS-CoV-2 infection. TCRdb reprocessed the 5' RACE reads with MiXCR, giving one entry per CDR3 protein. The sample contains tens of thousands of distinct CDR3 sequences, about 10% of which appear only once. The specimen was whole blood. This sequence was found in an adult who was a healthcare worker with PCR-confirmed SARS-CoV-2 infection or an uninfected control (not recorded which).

CDR3 sequence reads: CASKAGAGLYNEQFF. The CDR3 bases are TGTGCCAGCAAAGCCGGCGCGGGGCTATACAATGAGCAGTTCTTC. This rearrangement joins TRBV6-2 or TRBV6-3 to TRBJ2-1; TRBD2 might be the D (6 bases). The germline V gene encodes CDR1 MNHEY and CDR2 SVGEGT. Trimming pared 7 bases from V and 4 bases from J, leaving 17 bases between. CDR3 length equals 15 residues.